What follows are 25 T cell receptor beta chains derived from one specimen sequenced in a study of CD8+ T cells in alopecia areata. RNA, once extracted, was reverse transcribed into cDNA for use as the sequencing template. The repertoire was sequenced with immunoSEQ multiplex PCR; TCRdb's copy has only in-frame clones and lacks some. The table lists approximately 110,000 clones, with no singletons. Specimen: lesional skin. These receptors were taken from a C3H/HeJ mouse with alopecia areata. The mouse line has the MHC haplotype H2-k.

Concerning this clone itself: The gene symbols are mouse symbols. The read is 4 residues too short to cover the CDR3 end, so that end is filled in from the germline J gene. The rearrangement uses TRBV1 and TRBJ2-1; 10 bases align to TRBD2. V shed 0 bases and J 1 base; nucleotides not matched to a gene: 3. The CDR3 loop spans 17 amino acids. The germline gives CDR1 NSQYPW, CDR2 LRSPGD (reference sequence). The CDR3 is CTCSADPDWGNYAEQFF. The CDR3 bases that were read are TGCACCTGCAGTGCAGACCCGGACTGGGGGAACTATGCT. The full variable domain, in which reference TRBV1 and TRBJ2-1 provide the parts outside the CDR3, is VTLLEQNPRWRLVPRGQAVNLRCILKNSQYPWMSWYQQDLQKQLQWLFTLRSPGDKEVKSLPGADYLATRVTDTELRLQVANMSQGRTLYCTCSADPDWGNYAEQFFGPGTRLTVL.

There are a few counts of this clone. Here the gene names and germline are mouse. The sequence runs out 4 residues before the end of the CDR3; the remainder is reconstructed from the germline J gene. The J gene is TRBJ2-5, the V gene TRBV19; 7 bases align to TRBD1. Germline V gene sequence: CDR1 FNHDT, CDR2 SITEND (reference sequence). The CDR3 consists of 15 residues. V was clipped by 4 bases and J by 0 bases; unmatched bases: 5. CDR3 in amino acids: CASSRDSVNQDTQYF. CDR3 DNA (partial): TGTGCCAGCAGTCGGGACAGTGTTAACCAAGAC.

This clone showed up many times. The genes are named according to mouse. The CDR3 goes on 4 residues after the read ends, and that part is filled in from the germline J gene. This sequence joins TRBV13-3 and TRBJ2-7; 10 nucleotides match TRBD1. The CDR3 loop spans 14 amino acids. The germline V gene has CDR1 NNHDY and CDR2 SYVADS. The CDR3 here is CASSLPGQGYEQYF. Incomplete CDR3 DNA: TGTGCCAGCAGTCTTCCGGGACAGGGGTAT.

This clone was detected only a few times. These gene names are mouse names. The read falls 4 residues short of the CDR3 end, and the missing part is taken from the germline J gene. V gene TRBV13-3 combines with J gene TRBJ2-4, with 12 bases aligning to TRBD2. CDR3 length equals 15 residues. Germline CDR1 NNHDY, CDR2 SYVADS. V dropped 3 bases and J dropped 3; count of bases not matched to a gene: 2. CDR3 protein: CASSVGLGGQNTLYF. The DNA read from the CDR3 is TGTGCCAGCAGTGTGGGACTGGGGGGCCAAAAC. Full variable domain (missing parts from reference TRBV13-3 and TRBJ2-4): EAAVTQSPRSKVAVTGGKVTLSCHQTNNHDYMYWYRQDTGHGLRLIHYSYVADSTEKGDIPDGYKASRPSQENFSLILELASLSQTAVYFCASSVGLGGQNTLYFGAGTRLSVL.

This clone was found a few times. These gene names are mouse names. The sequence runs out 4 residues before the end of the CDR3; the remainder is reconstructed from the germline J gene. The chain carries TRBV19 and TRBJ2-4; TRBD2 matches at 10 bases. Germline V CDR1 and CDR2: FNHDT, SITEND (reference sequence). This CDR3 has 15 residues. CDR3 DNA, as far as it was read: TGTGCCAGCAGTATGACTGGGGGGTCTTCAAAC. It is translated as CASSMTGGSSN. The whole CDR3 sequence is CASSMTGGSSNTLYF.

A few counts support this clone. Here the gene names and germline are mouse. Read coverage stops 4 residues before the CDR3 terminus; the germline J gene supplies the remainder. J is TRBJ1-2 and V is TRBV19; D possibly corresponds to TRBD1 (6 bases). Trimming cost V 4 bases and J 1 base, with 11 bases left between them. The germline V gene encodes CDR1 FNHDT and CDR2 SITEND (reference sequence). The CDR3 is made up of 14 amino acids. This CDR3 reads CASSPPGQNSDYTF. Incomplete CDR3 DNA: TGTGCCAGCAGTCCTCCGGGACAAAACTCC.

As regards this clone: The germline and genes are mouse ones. The CDR3 end lies 4 residues beyond the end of the read and is filled in from the germline J gene. This sample also contains other DNA sequences that code for the same CDR3. The rearrangement links TRBV17 to TRBJ2-7; 8 bases fit TRBD2. This CDR3 contains 14 residues. CDR1 MNHDT and CDR2 YYDKIL come from the germline V gene. The sequenced CDR3 bases are TGTGCTAGCAGTAGACTGGGGGGCGAATAT. Encoded protein: CASSRLGGEY. The complete CDR3 protein is CASSRLGGEYEQYF.

This clone has just a few counts. The gene names given are mouse names. The read gets to within 4 residues of the CDR3 end, and the germline J gene fills in the rest. The chain uses TRBV13-3 and TRBJ1-4; 7 bases line up with TRBD1. In germline, CDR1 is NNHDY, CDR2 SYVADS. The CDR3 covers 13 residues. V shed 9 bases, J shed 4 bases, and the junction held 6 bases outside the gene matches. The CDR3 is CATRDRINERLFF. CDR3 bases read: TGTGCCACCCGGGACAGAATCAACGAA.

This clone was picked up a small number of times. Gene names are mouse gene names. The part of the CDR3 DNA that was read is TGTGCAAGCAGCCCGACAGGGGATTATGCT. Its protein is CASSPTGDYA. The CDR3 reads in full as CASSPTGDYAEQFF. The chain has TRBV16 and TRBJ2-1, with 8 bases matching TRBD1. The read terminates 4 residues ahead of where the CDR3 ends, so the germline J gene completes it. Unmatched junction bases numbered 4, after V lost 5 bases and J lost 4 bases. Per the germline V gene, CDR1 is SGHSA and CDR2 is FRNQAP. This CDR3 comprises 14 residues.

In regard to this clone: Gene names denote mouse genes. The read ends 4 residues early relative to the CDR3; the germline J gene fills the gap. This chain links TRBV13-1 with TRBJ2-7, with 12 bases aligning to TRBD2. The CDR3 runs 15 residues. Germline values: CDR1 NSHNY, CDR2 SYGAGN. The sequenced part of the CDR3 DNA is TGTGCCAGCAGACCCCGGGACTGGGGGGCTTAT. Translated, it gives CASRPRDWGAY. The full CDR3 sequence reads CASRPRDWGAYEQYF.

This clone turned up a few times. Mouse names are used for the genes. Read sequence stops 4 residues before the CDR3 end, and the germline J gene provides the missing end. This chain joins TRBV1 and TRBJ2-1, with 8 bases that match TRBD1. This CDR3 is built from 16 residues. Trimming took 1 base from V and 3 from J; bases not matched to a gene: 5. Germline CDR1 NSQYPW, CDR2 LRSPGD (reference sequence). CDR3 residues: CTCSAVKTGVYAEQFF. CDR3 DNA, as far as it was read: TGCACCTGCAGTGCAGTAAAGACAGGGGTCTATGCT.

This clone was detected only a few times. Any gene name here is a mouse gene name. Read coverage stops 4 residues before the CDR3 terminus; the germline J gene supplies the remainder. The chain is built from TRBV19 and TRBJ2-1, with 9 bases fitting TRBD2. This CDR3 has 16 amino acids. Germline assignment: CDR1 FNHDT and CDR2 SITEND (reference sequence). CDR3: CASSIDNWGEGAEQFF. The covered CDR3 bases are TGTGCCAGCAGTATAGATAACTGGGGGGAGGGCGCT. Combining the CDR3 with reference TRBV19 and TRBJ2-1 gives the whole variable domain GGIITQTPKFLIGQEGQKLTLKCQQNFNHDTMYWYRQDSGKGLRLIYYSITENDLQKGDLSEGYDASREKKSSFSLTVTSAQKNEMAVFLCASSIDNWGEGAEQFFGPGTRLTVL.

This clone was seen more than once but under ten times. Mouse gene names apply. The DNA ends 4 residues before the CDR3 does, and the rest of the CDR3 is filled in from the germline J gene. The chain recombines TRBV13-1 with TRBJ2-1; 10 bases line up with TRBD2. V was clipped by 2 bases and J by 2 bases; unmatched bases: 4. This CDR3 spans 16 amino acids. Looked up from germline, CDR1 is NSHNY and CDR2 is SYGAGN. CDR3: CASSERLGGHYAEQFF. The part of the CDR3 DNA that was read is TGTGCCAGCAGTGAGAGACTGGGGGGCCACTATGCT.

As to this clone: Genes here carry mouse names. The read finishes 4 residues shy of the CDR3 end, and the germline J gene is used to complete it. This chain uses TRBV13-1 with TRBJ2-3; 8 positions match TRBD1. Germline loops: CDR1 NSHNY, CDR2 SYGAGN. V dropped 4 bases and J dropped 0; count of bases not matched to a gene: 4. This CDR3 is built from 15 residues. CDR3 protein: CASSPGGGSAETLYF. The DNA read from the CDR3 is TGTGCCAGCAGTCCAGGGGGCGGGAGTGCAGAA.

As concerns this clone: Mouse names are used for the genes. The read falls 4 residues short of the CDR3 end, and the missing part is taken from the germline J gene. V is TRBV13-3 and J is TRBJ1-1, with D possibly being TRBD1 (6 bases). With 1 base removed from V and 0 bases from J, the gap between germline ends came to 13 bases. This CDR3 has 16 amino acids. Germline-derived CDR1 and CDR2 are NNHDY and SYVADS. CDR3 DNA, as far as it was read: TGTGCCAGCAGTGATCCCCCCCCAGGGGCAAACACA. Its translation is CASSDPPPGANT. In full, the CDR3 is CASSDPPPGANTEVFF.

This clone was detected many times. Gene labels here are mouse ones. Sequencing ends 4 residues short of the CDR3 end; the germline J gene provides the rest. This chain links TRBV13-3 with TRBJ1-4; 8 nucleotides agree with TRBD1. CDR1 NNHDY and CDR2 SYVADS come from the germline V gene. V lost 5 bases and J lost 0; bases outside the gene matches: 3. This CDR3 region has 15 residues. The CDR3 DNA, read in part, is TGTGCCAGCAGAGCAGGGGGCTTTTCCAACGAA. Protein product: CASRAGGFSNE. The entire CDR3 sequence reads CASRAGGFSNERLFF.

Remarks on this clone: The listed genes are named as in mouse. The read ends 4 residues early relative to the CDR3; the germline J gene fills the gap. The chain has TRBV19 and TRBJ2-1; D is possibly TRBD1 (6 bases). The ends were cut back, 3 bases at V and 1 base at J, with 11 bases in the middle. This CDR3 spans 15 amino acids. Germline CDR1 FNHDT, CDR2 SITEND (reference sequence). The CDR3 loop is CASSNRDKNYAEQFF. The sequenced part of the CDR3 DNA is TGTGCCAGCAGTAACCGGGACAAGAACTATGCT.

This clone was seen a few times. The germline and genes are mouse ones. The read falls 4 residues short of the CDR3 end, and the missing part is taken from the germline J gene. The chain joins TRBV14 to TRBJ2-2; D possibly corresponds to TRBD1 (6 bases). Trimming removed 4 bases from V and 0 bases from J, with 10 bases in between. CDR3 size: 15 residues. Germline V CDR1 and CDR2: SGHDT, FRDEAV. The CDR3 DNA, read in part, is TGTGCCAGCAGTACCGGGACATCAAACACCGGG. Translating it yields CASSTGTSNTG. The full CDR3 protein reads CASSTGTSNTGQLYF.

This clone was seen only a few times. Genes and germline come from the mouse. The read stops 4 residues short of the end of the CDR3; the missing end is completed from the germline J gene. The chain uses TRBV1 and TRBJ1-4; 8 bases match TRBD1. The length of the CDR3 is 15 residues. Germline V gene data show CDR1 as NSQYPW and CDR2 as LRSPGD (reference sequence). The CDR3: CTCSAGTGRRERLFF. The CDR3 DNA, read in part, is TGCACCTGCAGTGCAGGGACAGGGCGTCGCGAA.

Comments on this clone: Mouse germline and gene names are used. The observed sequence ends 4 residues before the CDR3 terminus, with the missing tail filled in from the germline J gene. This chain joins TRBV19 and TRBJ2-5; tentatively, D is TRBD1 (5 bases). Trimming shortened V by 4 bases and J by 3 bases, and 9 bases separated the two germline ends. The CDR3 covers 13 residues. Germline V CDR1 and CDR2: FNHDT, SITEND (reference sequence). The CDR3 sequence: CASSPTVQDTQYF. Partial CDR3 DNA: TGTGCCAGCAGTCCGACAGTACAAGAC.

A note on this clone: Here the gene names and germline are mouse. CDR3 protein: CASRDWGLNYAEQFF. Incomplete CDR3 DNA: TGTGCCAGCAGGGACTGGGGGCTTAACTATGCT. The chain has TRBV13-3 and TRBJ2-1; 10 nucleotides agree with TRBD2. Sequencing ends 4 residues short of the CDR3 end; the germline J gene provides the rest. V lost 5 bases, J lost 0 bases, and 2 bases stayed unmatched. CDR1 and CDR2 from the germline V gene are NNHDY and SYVADS. This CDR3 spans 15 amino acids.

This clone appeared a few times. Any gene name here is a mouse gene name. The read ends 4 residues before the CDR3 terminus; that terminus is restored from the germline J gene. The chain is built from TRBV1 and TRBJ1-2; possibly TRBD1 for D (6 bases). Germline V lookup: CDR1 NSQYPW, CDR2 LRSPGD (reference sequence). This CDR3 has 14 residues. The part of the CDR3 DNA that was read is TGCACCTGCAGTGCCCAGGGGAGACGGTCC. It encodes CTCSAQGRRS. The full CDR3 is CTCSAQGRRSDYTF.

Worth noting for this clone: Germline and genes: mouse. The read comes to an end 4 residues before the CDR3 does, leaving the germline J gene to fill in the end. Other DNA sequences in this sample translate to the same CDR3. The chain carries TRBV13-2 and TRBJ2-1, with 10 bases that match TRBD1. Germline values: CDR1 NNHNN, CDR2 SYGAGS (reference sequence). The CDR3 length is 15 residues. The V and J ends lost 5 bases and 3 bases, in that order; junction bases with no gene match: 5. The CDR3 here is CASGRDRGFYAEQFF. The CDR3 DNA, read in part, is TGTGCCAGCGGGAGGGACAGGGGATTCTATGCT.

This clone came up a few times. Any gene name here is a mouse gene name. The CDR3 is cut off 4 residues early in the read; its end comes from the germline J gene. The chain has TRBV13-3 and TRBJ2-3; 10 bases map to TRBD2. Germline lookup yields CDR1 NNHDY and CDR2 SYVADS. CDR3 length: 16 amino acids. Germline trimming cut 4 bases from V and 0 bases from J; bases unmatched to any gene: 5. The sequenced part of the CDR3 DNA is TGTGCCAGCAGTCCTCTGGGGGGGCCTAGTGCAGAA. Its protein is CASSPLGGPSAE. The CDR3 reads in full as CASSPLGGPSAETLYF.

Ten or more counts support this clone. Mouse gene names and germline throughout. Read data end 4 residues before the CDR3 end; the end is taken from the germline J gene. The gene calls are TRBV1 and TRBJ1-4; D is possibly TRBD1 (6 bases). The germline V gene has CDR1 NSQYPW and CDR2 LRSPGD (reference sequence). The CDR3 is 15 residues long. V lost 0 bases, J lost 6 bases, and 11 bases lay in between. The CDR3 bases that were read are TGCACCTGCAGTGCAGACGGGAACAGGGACGAA. Protein sequence: CTCSADGNRDE. The full CDR3 protein reads CTCSADGNRDERLFF.